The 16 T cell receptor beta chains below come from one sample, sequenced in a study of cytomegalovirus exposure and HLA in healthy donors. Both 60 Vbeta primers and 13 Jbeta primers went into the PCR. Data came from immunoSEQ multiplex PCR; TCRdb stores just in-frame clones and leaves some out. The sample includes under 200,000 clones, around 79% seen only once; the top ten take approximately 3%. The sequenced material came from PBMCs. The receptors were sampled from a woman in her forties in good health and CMV-seronegative.

J is TRBJ2-7 and V is TRBV2; 8 bases match TRBD1. The length of the CDR3 is 15 residues. Trimming took 6 bases from V and 3 from J; bases not matched to a gene: 10. The germline V gene encodes CDR1 SNHLY and CDR2 FYNNEI. This CDR3 reads CASRREGTGNYEQYF. In DNA form, the CDR3 reads TGTGCCAGCAGACGTGAGGGGACAGGTAACTACGAGCAGTACTTC.

This sequence joins TRBV5-1 and TRBJ2-7; D remains unclear. CDR3 length: 14 amino acids. Germline V gene data show CDR1 as SGHRS and CDR2 as YFSETQ. The V gene lost 3 bases and the J gene lost 0 bases, with 10 bases spanning the gap. As DNA, the CDR3 is TGCGCCAGCAGCTACGGTCGGAGCTCCTACGAGCAGTACTTC. Translation: CASSYGRSSYEQYF.

The sample holds a few counts of this clone. The chain combines TRBV6-1 with TRBJ1-5, with 11 nucleotides matching TRBD1. The junction had 6 bases not matched to a gene; V was cut back by 7 bases and J by 4 bases. Looked up from germline, CDR1 is MNHNS and CDR2 is SASEGT. The CDR3 is 15 residues long. DNA of the CDR3: TGTGCCAGCAAATTAGGGACAGGGGGGAATCAGCCCCAGCATTTT. Its protein is CASKLGTGGNQPQHF.

The chain recombines TRBV4-1 with TRBJ2-1; D gene unclear. The CDR3 loop spans 16 amino acids. V was clipped by 0 bases and J by 2 bases, with 11 bases between them. Per the germline V gene, CDR1 is MGHRA and CDR2 is YSYEKL. The CDR3 DNA reads as TGCGCCAGCAGCCAAGATCGGCTAGGTACCTACAATGAGCAGTTCTTC. Its protein is CASSQDRLGTYNEQFF.

The rearrangement uses TRBV5-1 and TRBJ1-3; D not resolved. With 4 bases removed from V and 0 bases from J, the gap between germline ends came to 14 bases. The CDR3 sequence is 16 residues long. Germline CDR1 SGHRS, CDR2 YFSETQ. The CDR3, as DNA: TGCGCCAGCAGCCCCTCGGTTGCAGGCTCTGGAAACACCATATATTTT. Amino acid sequence: CASSPSVAGSGNTIYF.

As regards this clone: The junction differs from germline at one of its ends, possibly a read error. J is TRBJ1-1 and V is TRBV7-9; TRBD1 aligns across 8 bases. Germline-derived CDR1 and CDR2 are SEHNR and FQNEAQ (reference sequence). CDR3 length: 15 residues. In DNA, the CDR3 is TGTTCCAGCAGCAAGACCGGGACAGGCAACACTGAAGCTTTCTTT. Protein product: CSSSKTGTGNTEAFF. The full variable domain, with the rest looked up from reference TRBV7-9 and TRBJ1-1, is DTGVSQNPRHKITKRGQNVTFRCDPISEHNRLYWYRQTLGQGPEFLTYFQNEAQLEKSRLLSDRFSAERPKGSFSTLEIQRTEQGDSAMYLCSSSKTGTGNTEAFFGQGTRLTVV.

The J gene is TRBJ2-4, the V gene TRBV2; possibly TRBD1 for D (6 bases). Per germline, CDR1 SNHLY and CDR2 FYNNEI. V was shortened by 8 bases and J by 3 bases, with 11 bases between the two germline ends. The CDR3 runs to 13 residues. CDR3 protein: CASGRGGKNIQYF. In nucleotides, the CDR3 is TGTGCCAGCGGGAGAGGGGGCAAAAACATTCAGTACTTC.

The rearrangement links TRBV6-1 to TRBJ2-7, with TRBD2 matching over 14 bases. This CDR3 region has 14 residues. Germline assignment: CDR1 MNHNS and CDR2 SASEGT. After removal of 6 bases from V and 4 bases from J, the junction contained 2 bases not matched to a gene. CDR3 sequence (DNA): TGTGCCAGCAGCTGGACTAGCGGGGGGTACGAGCAGTACTTC. Translated, it gives CASSWTSGGYEQYF.

CDR3 in DNA: TGTGCCAGCAGCTTTCTCCCCTCGGGAAACACCATATATTTT. Translation: CASSFLPSGNTIYF. The chain employs TRBV7-8 and TRBJ1-3; D not resolved. V dropped 3 bases and J dropped 4 bases, with 10 bases sitting between them. CDR1 and CDR2 (germline): SGHVS, FQNEAQ. The CDR3 extends over 14 amino acids.

This clone has a single count. The chain links TRBV2 to TRBJ1-1; 8 bases are a match to TRBD1. V dropped 0 bases and J dropped 5; count of bases not matched to a gene: 8. Germline values: CDR1 SNHLY, CDR2 FYNNEI. This CDR3 has 16 amino acids. In DNA, the CDR3 is TGTGCCAGCAGTGAAGCGCTTGGACAGGGTTCAACTGAAGCTTTCTTT. The encoded protein is CASSEALGQGSTEAFF.

The rearrangement uses TRBV28 and TRBJ2-2; D unclear. The length of the CDR3 is 11 residues. Germline V gene data show CDR1 as MDHEN and CDR2 as SYDVKM. V lost 7 bases and J lost 6, with 6 bases in between. CDR3 sequence reads: CASTVSGELFF. CDR3 DNA: TGTGCCAGCACCGTCTCCGGGGAGCTGTTTTTT.

CDR3 coding DNA: TGTGCCACCAGCAGTTCCCGTCCCACCATATATTTT. This translates into CATSSSRPTIYF. The V call is TRBV15, the J call TRBJ1-3; D gene unclear. CDR3 size: 12 residues. Germline V gene sequence: CDR1 LNHNV, CDR2 YYDKDF (reference sequence). Trimming stripped 3 bases from V and 9 bases from J, with 9 bases between.

About this clone: Other DNA sequences in the same sample also yield this CDR3. V gene TRBV14 combines with J gene TRBJ2-7, with TRBD2 as a possible D gene (7 bases). This CDR3 spans 15 amino acids. V lost 4 bases and J lost 4, with 17 bases in between. CDR1 is SGHDN, CDR2 FVKESK, per germline. The DNA of the CDR3 is TGTGCCAGCAGCCGCGGGGGCTGGTTCCGGTACGAGCAGTACTTC. Its translation: CASSRGGWFRYEQYF.

The gene calls are TRBV29-1 and TRBJ1-2; D is unresolved. V was trimmed by 4 bases and J by 5 bases, leaving 17 bases between them. Germline V gene lookup returns CDR1 SQVTM and CDR2 ANQGSEA. This CDR3 has 14 residues. The CDR3 DNA reads TGCAGCGTTGGCCCAGGCGTAATAGATTATGGCTACACCTTC. It specifies CSVGPGVIDYGYTF.

This clone was counted only a few times. The V gene is TRBV25-1, the J gene TRBJ1-1, with unresolved D. Trimming pared 6 bases from V and 4 bases from J, leaving 9 bases between. Germline CDR1 reads MGHDK; CDR2 reads SYGVNS. The CDR3 covers 12 residues. CDR3 residues: CASSDGFTEAFF. DNA of the CDR3: TGTGCCAGCAGCGACGGGTTCACTGAAGCTTTCTTT. Full variable domain (remainder filled in from reference TRBV25-1 and TRBJ1-1): EADIYQTPRYLVIGTGKKITLECSQTMGHDKMYWYQQDPGMELHLIHYSYGVNSTEKGDLSSESTVSRIRTEHFPLTLESARPSHTSQYLCASSDGFTEAFFGQGTRLTVV.

The J gene is TRBJ1-2, the V gene TRBV28, with a possible D match to TRBD1 (5 bases). Trimming pared 6 bases from V and 8 bases from J, leaving 19 bases between. CDR3 length: 14 residues. Germline V lookup: CDR1 MDHEN, CDR2 SYDVKM. CDR3 sequence: CASSAIRGLGGYTF. The CDR3 DNA reads TGTGCCAGCAGCGCTATAAGGGGTCTGGGCGGCTACACCTTC.